Listed here is a single T cell receptor (beta chain). The target antigen is unknown. The sample comes from a study of CD8 T cells in Susac syndrome. The RNA, about 0.45 to 1 ug, was put through reverse transcription using random hexamers. Using its own MiXCR run on the immunoSEQ multiplex PCR reads, TCRdb lists one record per CDR3 protein. The sample holds some 200,000 distinct CDR3 sequences, about 95% seen once. V was shortened by 2 bases and J by 7 bases, with 11 bases between the two germline ends. CDR1 is DFQATT and CDR2 is SNEGSKA in the germline V gene (reference sequence). The CDR3 consists of 12 residues. Study findings and constraints: Only a relatively small number of individuals were included in the TCR sequencing and HLA analysis.

This clonotype was sampled from a human donor in good health. Sequenced material: CD4+ T cells from PBMCs. The genes are TRBV20-1 and TRBJ1-2, with unresolved D. CDR3 loop: CSARSGNGGYTF. The CDR3 region has the DNA TGCAGTGCTAGATCCGGGAACGGTGGCTACACCTTC.